This T cell receptor beta chain comes out of a study of T cell responses to AZD1222 COVID-19 vaccine. Study-level results: Donor demographics were predominantly white British with a female majority; clonal diversity may be underestimated. Among those given AZD1222, only five or six were seropositive at baseline. Unmutated regions of variants are reportedly targeted by nearly half of spike-specific TCRs.

Unmatched junction bases numbered 4, after V lost 5 bases and J lost 2 bases. This CDR3 is 15 amino acids long. Germline V gene sequence: CDR1 SGHTA, CDR2 FQGNSA. Assay used: immunoSEQ multiplex PCR; TCRdb lists only in-frame clones, some missing. The sample consists of under 200,000 clones, around 90% of them appearing once. In the case of this clone: Its antigen is not identified.

The starting material was peripheral blood, obtained 28 days after the second AZD1222 dose. This chain connects TRBV7-2 to TRBJ2-5; the match to TRBD2 covers 11 bases. This TCR came from an adult who received the AZD1222 COVID-19 vaccine. This CDR3 reads CASSRTSGPQETQYF. CDR3 coding DNA: TGTGCCAGCAGCCGGACTAGCGGGCCGCAAGAGACCCAGTACTTC.